This entry is about one T cell receptor beta chain. These data come from a study of blood T cell repertoires in COVID-19. Overall study: COVID-19 samples, acute and convalescent, were from the United States, Italy and Spain. PBMCs, B-cell-depleted T cells, or T cells provided the cDNA or gDNA that made up the material.

CDR1 is SEHNR, CDR2 FQNEAQ, per germline (reference sequence). V lost 1 base, J lost 5 bases, and 3 bases stayed unmatched. The CDR3 has 14 amino acids. As originally analysed: Reference gene primers were amplified, and this amplification served to estimate nucleated cell counts. This table comes from immunoSEQ multiplex PCR, and its TCRdb copy is limited to in-frame clones, with some not included. The DNA was the basis for D and trimming; V, J and clone size are from that table. The table includes roughly 180,000 clones, 85% to 90% detected once. The TCR sequence derives from a woman aged 55 to 70 with acute or convalescent COVID-19. Sequencing input: peripheral blood. The gene calls are TRBV7-9 and TRBJ1-2, with TRBD1 matching over 8 bases. CDR3 sequence reads: CASSLDRGMYGYTF. CDR3 coding DNA: TGTGCCAGCAGCTTAGACAGGGGGATGTATGGCTACACCTTC. The whole variable domain, remainder taken from reference TRBV7-9 and TRBJ1-2, is DTGVSQNPRHKITKRGQNVTFRCDPISEHNRLYWYRQTLGQGPEFLTYFQNEAQLEKSRLLSDRFSAERPKGSFSTLEIQRTEQGDSAMYLCASSLDRGMYGYTFGSGTRLTVV.